This is a list of T cell receptor beta chains from one sample in a study of blood T cell repertoires in COVID-19. The assay was immunoSEQ multiplex PCR, and TCRdb's table has in-frame clones only and misses some. The data hold about 32,000 clones, with 70% to 90% observed a single time. Sequences were obtained from peripheral blood. The receptor source for this set is a woman aged 70-85 years with active COVID-19. Both conserved end residues are part of each CDR3. The D gene is left open where the match is weak. The size of a clone is reported for some rows only, either as once, few or many, or as a class for expanded clones.

d_gene: -
v_gene: TRBV7-3
abundance: -
j_gene: TRBJ1-3
CDR3nt: TGTGCCAGCAGTACGGGGGGCGCTGAAAACACCATATATTTT
CDR3aa: CASSTGGAENTIYF

d_gene: TRBD2
v_gene: TRBV3-1/TRBV3-2
abundance: -
j_gene: TRBJ2-3
CDR3nt: TGTGCCAGCAGCCCTACTAGCGGGGGGCGCACAGATACGCAGTATTTT
CDR3aa: CASSPTSGGRTDTQYF

d_gene: -
v_gene: TRBV11-3
abundance: -
j_gene: TRBJ1-2
CDR3nt: TGTGCCAGCAGCTTAGACGACAGGAACTATGGCTACACCTTC
CDR3aa: CASSLDDRNYGYTF

d_gene: -
v_gene: TRBV7-9
abundance: -
j_gene: TRBJ2-7
CDR3nt: TGTGCCAGCAGCTTATCGGCGGGGTCCTACGAGCAGTACTTC
CDR3aa: CASSLSAGSYEQYF

d_gene: -
v_gene: TRBV7-6
abundance: -
j_gene: TRBJ2-2
CDR3nt: TGTGCCAGCAGCTTAGCGACCGGGACATTTAGGTCCGGGGAGCTGTTTTTT
CDR3aa: CASSLATGTFRSGELFF

d_gene: -
v_gene: TRBV11-2
abundance: -
j_gene: TRBJ2-7
CDR3nt: TGTGCCAGCAGCCCAAGATTTGCAGGGGCCGAGCAGTACTTC
CDR3aa: CASSPRFAGAEQYF

d_gene: TRBD2
v_gene: TRBV28
abundance: -
j_gene: TRBJ2-2
CDR3nt: TGTGCCAGCACCGAACTAGCGACCGGGGAGCTGTTTTTT
CDR3aa: CASTELATGELFF

d_gene: TRBD2
v_gene: TRBV27
abundance: -
j_gene: TRBJ2-2
CDR3nt: TGTGCCAGCAGTTTAGGACTAGCGGGGGTTTCAGGGACCGGGGAGCTGTTTTTT
CDR3aa: CASSLGLAGVSGTGELFF

d_gene: TRBD2
v_gene: TRBV27
abundance: -
j_gene: TRBJ2-5
CDR3nt: TGTGCCAGCAGTCCCACCTGGTCCGGACGGGGGGGCAGAGAGACCCAGTACTTC
CDR3aa: CASSPTWSGRGGRETQYF

d_gene: TRBD1
v_gene: TRBV2
abundance: -
j_gene: TRBJ2-7
CDR3nt: TGTGCCAGCAGGGGACAGGGGGTAATCTCCTACGAGCAGTACTTC
CDR3aa: CASRGQGVISYEQYF

d_gene: TRBD2
v_gene: TRBV25-1
abundance: -
j_gene: TRBJ2-7
CDR3nt: TGTGCCAGCAGTGAATCTCCTAGCGGGGGGCCCCTCTACGAGCAGTACTTC
CDR3aa: CASSESPSGGPLYEQYF

d_gene: -
v_gene: TRBV19
abundance: once
j_gene: TRBJ2-3
CDR3nt: TGTGCCAGTAGTATCCGACAACCAGATACGCAGTATTTT
CDR3aa: CASSIRQPDTQYF

d_gene: -
v_gene: TRBV7-9
abundance: -
j_gene: TRBJ2-1
CDR3nt: TGTGCCAGCAGCTTGACTGGCGATGAGCAGTTCTTC
CDR3aa: CASSLTGDEQFF

d_gene: TRBD1
v_gene: TRBV4-1
abundance: -
j_gene: TRBJ1-2
CDR3nt: TGCGCCAGCAGCCCCAGGACAGGGAGGGGAGGAGGCTACACCTTC
CDR3aa: CASSPRTGRGGGYTF

d_gene: -
v_gene: TRBV27
abundance: once
j_gene: TRBJ2-3
CDR3nt: TGTGCCAGCAGAACAGGGCCGGGATCCTCTACGCAGTATTTT
CDR3aa: CASRTGPGSSTQYF

d_gene: TRBD2
v_gene: TRBV3-1/TRBV3-2
abundance: -
j_gene: TRBJ2-5
CDR3nt: TGTGCCAGCAGCCAAGGGACTAGCGGGGGCGCAGAGACCCAGTACTTC
CDR3aa: CASSQGTSGGAETQYF

d_gene: TRBD1
v_gene: TRBV27
abundance: -
j_gene: TRBJ1-6
CDR3nt: TGTGCCAGCAGTTTTGGGACAGGGGGTAATTCACCCCTCCACTTT
CDR3aa: CASSFGTGGNSPLHF

d_gene: -
v_gene: TRBV19
abundance: -
j_gene: TRBJ1-6
CDR3nt: TGTGCCAGTAGTAACGGACTGGGAGCCAATTCACCCCTCCACTTT
CDR3aa: CASSNGLGANSPLHF

d_gene: TRBD1
v_gene: TRBV11-1
abundance: few
j_gene: TRBJ2-2
CDR3nt: TGTGCCAGCAGCTTAGCCTCATCAGGGGGCACGGGCGGGGAGCTGTTTTTT
CDR3aa: CASSLASSGGTGGELFF

d_gene: TRBD1
v_gene: TRBV7-2
abundance: -
j_gene: TRBJ2-3
CDR3nt: TGTGCCAGCAGCTTAGGGACAGGGGGGGATACGCAGTATTTT
CDR3aa: CASSLGTGGDTQYF

d_gene: -
v_gene: TRBV2
abundance: -
j_gene: TRBJ1-3
CDR3nt: TGTGCCAGCAAATTAGAAAACACCATATATTTT
CDR3aa: CASKLENTIYF

d_gene: TRBD2
v_gene: TRBV28
abundance: -
j_gene: TRBJ2-3
CDR3nt: TGTGCCAGCAGTCCCGGCCTTTTAGCGGGGTCATACACAGATACGCAGTATTTT
CDR3aa: CASSPGLLAGSYTDTQYF

d_gene: TRBD2
v_gene: TRBV7-8
abundance: -
j_gene: TRBJ2-3
CDR3nt: TGTGCCAGCAGCCCCGGACTAGCGGGGGGGCTAATAATCACAGATACGCAGTATTTT
CDR3aa: CASSPGLAGGLIITDTQYF

d_gene: TRBD2
v_gene: TRBV18
abundance: -
j_gene: TRBJ2-5
CDR3nt: TGTGCCAGCTCCCACGGGAGGGAAGAGACCCAGTACTTC
CDR3aa: CASSHGREETQYF

d_gene: -
v_gene: TRBV5-4
abundance: -
j_gene: TRBJ1-1
CDR3nt: TGTGCCAGCAGCGGGACACCGAACACTGAAGCTTTCTTT
CDR3aa: CASSGTPNTEAFF

d_gene: -
v_gene: TRBV5-4
abundance: -
j_gene: TRBJ2-3
CDR3nt: TGTGCCAGCAGCCCCTCAGGCACAGATACGCAGTATTTT
CDR3aa: CASSPSGTDTQYF

d_gene: TRBD2
v_gene: TRBV14
abundance: -
j_gene: TRBJ2-1
CDR3nt: TGTGCCAGCAGCCAAGGGGTTAGCGGGGGGCTTTACAATGAGCAGTTCTTC
CDR3aa: CASSQGVSGGLYNEQFF

d_gene: TRBD1
v_gene: TRBV2
abundance: -
j_gene: TRBJ2-4
CDR3nt: TGTGCCAGCAAGCCGACAGGGGCGGGAAACATTCAGTACTTC
CDR3aa: CASKPTGAGNIQYF

d_gene: -
v_gene: TRBV6-2/TRBV6-3
abundance: -
j_gene: TRBJ2-2
CDR3nt: TGTGCCAGCAGTCCAGGGGCCGGGGAGCTGTTTTTT
CDR3aa: CASSPGAGELFF